Listed below are T cell receptor beta chains from one sample, sequenced in a study of metastatic and nonmetastatic thyroid tumors. With MiXCR, TCRdb called clones anew from the PCR reads. The sample consists of about 32,000 clones, 15% to 20% of them appearing once. The sequenced sample consisted of blood. These receptors were collected from a female donor with papillary thyroid cancer or a benign thyroid nodule (not recorded which). Some clones in this sample may be carry-over from other donors' samples. Both conserved end residues are part of each CDR3. A row's size may be missing; if present it is once, few, many or a size class.

CDR3 protein | V gene | clone size | CDR3 length
CASSEAPGDSGNTIYF | TRBV6-1 | many | 16
CSATGFGTEAFF | TRBV20-1 | many | 12
CASSLSGTDEQYF | TRBV27 | few | 13
CASSQAGLAQETQYF | TRBV4-1 | medium-sized | 15
CASGPGLSGNTIYF | TRBV6-1 | few | 14
CASSPGLAGVTDTQYF | TRBV6-1 | - | 16
CASSDRETQYF | TRBV2 | - | 11
CASTPRDRGAYEQYF | TRBV19 | many | 15
CASGTSGGGWETQYF | TRBV7-7 | many | 15
CASRTTIGGEHF | TRBV27 | - | 12
CASSLAHTYNYGYTF | TRBV5-6 | many | 15
CASRYLTGGRGYTF | TRBV6-5 | - | 14
CASSYLGGSDLEQYF | TRBV11-2 | - | 15
CAWTRQGASGANVLTF | TRBV30 | - | 16
CASSFGGLTEAFF | TRBV7-6 | many | 13
CASSLLRGLGLETQYF | TRBV12-3/TRBV12-4 | many | 16